The sequence of this T cell receptor beta chain was determined in a study of patients and donors after allogeneic stem cell transplantation. CDR3 size: 16 residues. The germline V and J ends were trimmed by 5 bases and 0 bases, with 15 bases remaining between them. The V gene's germline CDR1 is SGHTA and CDR2 FQGNSA. TCRdb fed the RT-PCR reads into MiXCR, producing one record per CDR3 protein. This table has around 150,000 distinct CDR3 sequences, 37% appearing once. This clonotype was recorded many times. This clonotype was obtained from a human donor who was either an allogeneic HSCT recipient or a stem cell or donor lymphocyte infusion donor (not recorded which). It is not recorded whose cells these are; they may come from a transplant donor. Material: blood, either unsorted or a sorted T cell fraction (not recorded which). This chain joins TRBV7-2 and TRBJ2-3; D gene unclear. The CDR3 region is CASSPLVVDSTDTQYF. CDR3 in DNA: TGTGCCAGCAGCCCCCTGGTTGTGGACAGCACAGATACGCAGTATTTT.